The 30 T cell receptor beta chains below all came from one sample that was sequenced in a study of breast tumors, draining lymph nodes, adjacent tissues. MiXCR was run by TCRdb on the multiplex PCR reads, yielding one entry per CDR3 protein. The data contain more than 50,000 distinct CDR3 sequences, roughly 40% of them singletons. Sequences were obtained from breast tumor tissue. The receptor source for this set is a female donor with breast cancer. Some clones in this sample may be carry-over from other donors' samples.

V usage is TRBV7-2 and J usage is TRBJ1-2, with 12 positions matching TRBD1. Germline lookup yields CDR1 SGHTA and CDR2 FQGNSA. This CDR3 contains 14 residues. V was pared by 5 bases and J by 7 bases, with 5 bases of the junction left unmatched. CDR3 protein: CASSPGQGARGYTF. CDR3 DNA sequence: TGTGCCAGCAGCCCGGGACAGGGGGCTCGTGGCTACACCTTC.

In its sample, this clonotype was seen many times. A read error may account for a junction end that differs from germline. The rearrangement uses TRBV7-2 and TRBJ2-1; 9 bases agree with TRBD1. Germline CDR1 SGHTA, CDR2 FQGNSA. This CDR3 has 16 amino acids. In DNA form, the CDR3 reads TGTGCCGGCAGCTTAGTAGGGACAGGGCTATACAATGAGCAGTTCTTC. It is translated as CAGSLVGTGLYNEQFF.

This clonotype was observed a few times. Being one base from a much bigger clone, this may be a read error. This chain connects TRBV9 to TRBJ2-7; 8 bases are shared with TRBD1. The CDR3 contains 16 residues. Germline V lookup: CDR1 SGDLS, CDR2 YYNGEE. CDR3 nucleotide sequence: TGTGCCAGCAGCGTAGCTGTGACAGGGGCTCCATACGCGCAGTACTTC. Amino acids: CASSVAVTGAPYAQYF.

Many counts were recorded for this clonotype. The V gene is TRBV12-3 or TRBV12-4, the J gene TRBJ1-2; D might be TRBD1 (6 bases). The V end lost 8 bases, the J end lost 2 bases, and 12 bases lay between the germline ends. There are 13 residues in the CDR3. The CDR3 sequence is CASAYRENYGYTF. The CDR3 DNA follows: TGTGCCAGCGCTTACAGGGAGAACTATGGCTACACCTTC.

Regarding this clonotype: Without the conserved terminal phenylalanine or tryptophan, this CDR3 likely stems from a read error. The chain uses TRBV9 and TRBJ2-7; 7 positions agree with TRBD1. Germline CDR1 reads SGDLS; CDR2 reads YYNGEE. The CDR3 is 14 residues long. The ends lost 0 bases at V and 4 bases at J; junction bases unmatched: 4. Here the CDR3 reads CASSVGGTEYEQYC. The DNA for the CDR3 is TGTGCCAGCAGCGTAGGAGGGACAGAGTACGAGCAGTACTGT.

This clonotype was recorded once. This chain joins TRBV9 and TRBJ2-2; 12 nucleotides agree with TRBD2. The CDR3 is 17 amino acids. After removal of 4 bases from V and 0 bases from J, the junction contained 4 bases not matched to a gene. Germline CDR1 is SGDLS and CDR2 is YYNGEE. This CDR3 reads CASSPRTSGANTGELFF. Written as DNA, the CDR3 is TGTGCCAGCAGCCCCCGGACTAGCGGGGCGAACACCGGGGAGCTGTTTTTT. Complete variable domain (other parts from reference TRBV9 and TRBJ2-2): DSGVTQTPKHLITATGQRVTLRCSPRSGDLSVYWYQQSLDQGLQFLIQYYNGEERAKGNILERFSAQQFPDLHSELNLSSLELGDSALYFCASSPRTSGANTGELFFGEGSRLTVL.

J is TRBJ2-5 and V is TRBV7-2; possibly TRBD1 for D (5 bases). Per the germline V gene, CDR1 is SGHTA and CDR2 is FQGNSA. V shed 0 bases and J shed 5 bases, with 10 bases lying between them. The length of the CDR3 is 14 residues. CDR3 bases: TGTGCCAGCAGCTTAGCGGGGCTTACGGAGACCCAGTACTTC. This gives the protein CASSLAGLTETQYF.

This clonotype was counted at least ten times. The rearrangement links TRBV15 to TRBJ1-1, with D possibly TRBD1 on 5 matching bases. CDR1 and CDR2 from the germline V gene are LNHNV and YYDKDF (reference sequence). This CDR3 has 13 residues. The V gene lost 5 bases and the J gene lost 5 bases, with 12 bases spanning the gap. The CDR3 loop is CATSEKEGTEAFF. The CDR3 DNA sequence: TGTGCCACCAGCGAGAAAGAGGGGACTGAAGCTTTCTTT.

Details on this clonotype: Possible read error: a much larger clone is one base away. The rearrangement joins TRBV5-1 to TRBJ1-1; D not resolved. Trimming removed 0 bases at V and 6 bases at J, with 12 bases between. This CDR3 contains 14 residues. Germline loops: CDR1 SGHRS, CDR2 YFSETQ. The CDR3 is CASSLGHTFSEAFF. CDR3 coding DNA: TGCGCCAGCAGCTTGGGACATACATTCTCTGAAGCTTTCTTT.

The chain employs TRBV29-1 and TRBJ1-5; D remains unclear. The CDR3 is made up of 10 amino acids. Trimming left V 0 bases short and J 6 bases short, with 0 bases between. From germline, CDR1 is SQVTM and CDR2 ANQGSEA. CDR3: CSVEDQPQHF. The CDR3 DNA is TGCAGCGTTGAAGATCAGCCCCAGCATTTT.

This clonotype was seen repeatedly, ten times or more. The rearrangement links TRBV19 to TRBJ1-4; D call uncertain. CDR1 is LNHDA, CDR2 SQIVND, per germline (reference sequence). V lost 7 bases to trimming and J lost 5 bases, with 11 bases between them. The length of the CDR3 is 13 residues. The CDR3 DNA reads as TGTGCCAGTACTCGGGGTCTAAATGAAAAACTGTTTTTT. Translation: CASTRGLNEKLFF.

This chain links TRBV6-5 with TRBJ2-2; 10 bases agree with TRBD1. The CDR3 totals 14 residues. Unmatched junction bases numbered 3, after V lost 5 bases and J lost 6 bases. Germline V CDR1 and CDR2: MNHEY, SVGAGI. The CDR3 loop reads CASSGQGVPGELFF. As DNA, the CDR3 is TGTGCCAGCAGTGGACAGGGGGTTCCCGGGGAGCTGTTTTTT.

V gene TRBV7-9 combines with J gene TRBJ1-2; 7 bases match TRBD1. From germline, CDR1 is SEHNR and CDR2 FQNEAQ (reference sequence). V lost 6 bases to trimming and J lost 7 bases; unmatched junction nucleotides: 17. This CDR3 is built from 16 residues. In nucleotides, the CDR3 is TGTGCCAGCAGGCGCTCGACAGGGACTTCTCCGTGTGGCTACACCTTC. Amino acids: CASRRSTGTSPCGYTF.

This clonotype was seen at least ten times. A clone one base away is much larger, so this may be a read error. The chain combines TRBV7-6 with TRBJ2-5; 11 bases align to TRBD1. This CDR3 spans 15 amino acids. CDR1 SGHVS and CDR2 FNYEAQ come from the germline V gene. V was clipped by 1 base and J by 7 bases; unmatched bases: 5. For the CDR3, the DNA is TGTGCCAGCAGCTTAGGGCAGGGGACAGGGGGGACCCAGTACTTC. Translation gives CASSLGQGTGGTQYF. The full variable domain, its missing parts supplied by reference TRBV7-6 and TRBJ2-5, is GAGVSQSPRYKVTKRGQDVALRCDPISGHVSLYWYRQALGQGPEFLTYFNYEAQQDKSGLPNDRFSAERPEGSISTLTIQRTEQRDSAMYRCASSLGQGTGGTQYFGPGTRLLVL.

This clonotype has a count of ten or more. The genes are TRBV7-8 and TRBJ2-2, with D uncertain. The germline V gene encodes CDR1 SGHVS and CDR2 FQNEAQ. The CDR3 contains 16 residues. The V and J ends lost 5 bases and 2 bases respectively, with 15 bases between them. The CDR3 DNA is TGTGCCAGCAGCCTTCCGGCCTTGGGTAACACCGGGGAGCTGTTTTTT. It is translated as CASSLPALGNTGELFF. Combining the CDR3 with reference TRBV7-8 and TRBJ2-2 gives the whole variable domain GAGVSQSPRYKVAKRGQDVALRCDPISGHVSLFWYQQALGQGPEFLTYFQNEAQLDKSGLPSDRFFAERPEGSVSTLKIQRTQQEDSAVYLCASSLPALGNTGELFFGEGSRLTVL.

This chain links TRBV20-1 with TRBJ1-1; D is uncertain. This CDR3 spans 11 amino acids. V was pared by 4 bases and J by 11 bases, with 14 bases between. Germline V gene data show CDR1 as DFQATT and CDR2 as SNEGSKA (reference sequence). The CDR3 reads CSATDIIRAFF. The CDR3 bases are TGCAGTGCTACCGACATAATAAGGGCTTTCTTT.

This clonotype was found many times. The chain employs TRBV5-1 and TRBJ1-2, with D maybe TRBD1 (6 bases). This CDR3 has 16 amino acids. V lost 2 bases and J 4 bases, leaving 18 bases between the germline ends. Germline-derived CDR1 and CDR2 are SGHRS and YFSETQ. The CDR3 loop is CASSFRETGAGYGYTF. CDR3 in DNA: TGCGCCAGCAGCTTCCGCGAAACGGGGGCCGGCTATGGCTACACCTTC.

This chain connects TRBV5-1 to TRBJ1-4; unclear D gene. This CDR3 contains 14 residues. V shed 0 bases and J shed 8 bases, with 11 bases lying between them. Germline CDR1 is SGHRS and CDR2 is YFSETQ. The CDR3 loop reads CASSLGTETEKLFF. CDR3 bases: TGCGCCAGCAGCTTGGGGACGGAAACCGAAAAACTGTTTTTT.

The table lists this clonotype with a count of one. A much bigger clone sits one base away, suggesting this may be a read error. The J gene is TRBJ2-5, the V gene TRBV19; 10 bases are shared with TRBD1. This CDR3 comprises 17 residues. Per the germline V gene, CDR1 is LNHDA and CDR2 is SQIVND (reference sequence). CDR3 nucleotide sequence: TGTGCCAGTAGTAGACAGGGGGCTTGGGGGGCCCAAGAGGCCCAGTCCTTC. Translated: CASSRQGAWGAQEAQSF.

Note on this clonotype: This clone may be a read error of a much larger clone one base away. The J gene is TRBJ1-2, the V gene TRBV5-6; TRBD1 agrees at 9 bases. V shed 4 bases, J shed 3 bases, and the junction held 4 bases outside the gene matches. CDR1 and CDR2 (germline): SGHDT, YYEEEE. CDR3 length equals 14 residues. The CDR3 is CASSRDRAHYGYTF. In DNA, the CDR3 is TGTGCCAGCAGCAGGGACAGGGCCCACTATGGCTACACCTTC. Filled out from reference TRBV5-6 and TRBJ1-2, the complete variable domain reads DAGVTQSPTHLIKTRGQQVTLRCSPKSGHDTVSWYQQALGQGPQFIFQYYEEEERQRGNFPDRFSGHQFPNYSSELNVNALLLGDSALYLCASSRDRAHYGYTFGSGTRLTVV.

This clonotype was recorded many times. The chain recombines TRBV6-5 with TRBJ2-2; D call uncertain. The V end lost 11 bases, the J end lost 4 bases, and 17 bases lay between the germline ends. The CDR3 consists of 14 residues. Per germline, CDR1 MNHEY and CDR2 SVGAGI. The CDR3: CASCLGLGTGELFF. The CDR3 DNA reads TGTGCCTCGTGCCTAGGGCTCGGCACCGGGGAGCTGTTTTTT.

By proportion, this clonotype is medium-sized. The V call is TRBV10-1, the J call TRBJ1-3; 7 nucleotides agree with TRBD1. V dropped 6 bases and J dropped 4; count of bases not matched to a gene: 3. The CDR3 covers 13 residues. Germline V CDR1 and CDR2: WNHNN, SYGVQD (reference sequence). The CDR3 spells CASSTGQGNTIYF. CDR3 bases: TGCGCCAGCAGCACGGGACAGGGAAACACCATATATTTT.

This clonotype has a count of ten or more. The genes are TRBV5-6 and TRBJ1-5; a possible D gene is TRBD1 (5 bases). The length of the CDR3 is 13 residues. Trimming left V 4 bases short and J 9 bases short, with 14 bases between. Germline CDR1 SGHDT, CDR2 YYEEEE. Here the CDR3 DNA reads TGTGCCAGCAGCCGAGACAGTTCGTCGCCCCAGCATTTT. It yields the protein CASSRDSSSPQHF.

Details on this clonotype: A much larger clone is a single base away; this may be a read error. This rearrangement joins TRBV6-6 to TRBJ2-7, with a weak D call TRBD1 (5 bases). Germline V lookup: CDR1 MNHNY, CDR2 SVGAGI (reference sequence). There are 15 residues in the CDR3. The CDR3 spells CTSRPNVVRAYEQYF. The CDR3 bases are TGTACCAGCAGGCCAAACGTAGTCAGGGCCTACGAGCAGTACTTC.

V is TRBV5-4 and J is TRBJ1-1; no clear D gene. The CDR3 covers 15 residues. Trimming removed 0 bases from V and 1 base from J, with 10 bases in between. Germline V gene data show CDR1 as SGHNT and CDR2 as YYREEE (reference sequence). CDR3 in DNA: TGTGCCAGCAGCTTGGGGGTAGGTGGGAACACTGAAGCTTTCTTT. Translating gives CASSLGVGGNTEAFF.

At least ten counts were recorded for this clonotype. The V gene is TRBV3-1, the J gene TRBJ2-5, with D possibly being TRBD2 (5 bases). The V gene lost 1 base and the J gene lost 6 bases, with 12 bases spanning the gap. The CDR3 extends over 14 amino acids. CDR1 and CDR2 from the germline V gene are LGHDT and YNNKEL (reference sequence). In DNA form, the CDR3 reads TGTGCCAGCAGCCAAGCCCTGCGGGTGAAGACCCAGTACTTC. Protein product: CASSQALRVKTQYF.

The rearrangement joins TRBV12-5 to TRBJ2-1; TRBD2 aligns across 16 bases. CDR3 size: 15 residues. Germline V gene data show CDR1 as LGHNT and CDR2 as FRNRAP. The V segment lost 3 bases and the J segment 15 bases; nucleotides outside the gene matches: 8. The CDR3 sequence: CASGFPGLAGGPTFF. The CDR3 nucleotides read TGTGCTAGTGGTTTTCCGGGACTAGCGGGAGGGCCGACGTTCTTC. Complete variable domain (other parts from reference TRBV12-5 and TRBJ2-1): DARVTQTPRHKVTEMGQEVTMRCQPILGHNTVFWYRQTMMQGLELLAYFRNRAPLDDSGMPKDRFSAEMPDATLATLKIQPSEPRDSAVYFCASGFPGLAGGPTFFGPGTRLTVL.

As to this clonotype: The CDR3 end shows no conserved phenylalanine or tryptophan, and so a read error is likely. The CDR3: CNVVGVDEQFS. CDR3 nucleotide sequence: TGCAACGTTGTGGGGGTCGATGAGCAGTTCTCC. The chain uses TRBV29-1 and TRBJ2-1; D possibly uses TRBD1 or TRBD2 (5 bases each). There are 11 residues in the CDR3. CDR1 is SQVTM and CDR2 is ANQGSEA in the germline V gene.

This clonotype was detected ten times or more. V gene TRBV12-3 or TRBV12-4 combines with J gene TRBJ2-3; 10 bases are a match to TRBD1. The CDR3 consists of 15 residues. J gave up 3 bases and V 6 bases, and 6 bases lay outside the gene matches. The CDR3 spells CASSRTGGRTDTQYF. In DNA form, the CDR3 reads TGTGCCAGCAGCCGGACAGGGGGAAGGACAGATACGCAGTATTTT.

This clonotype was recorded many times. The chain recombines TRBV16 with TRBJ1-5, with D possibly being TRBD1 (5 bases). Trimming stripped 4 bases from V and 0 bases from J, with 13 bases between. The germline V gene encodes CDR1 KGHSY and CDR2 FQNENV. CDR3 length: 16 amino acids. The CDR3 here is CASSPDREYSNQPQHF. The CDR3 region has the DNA TGTGCCAGCAGCCCTGACAGAGAATATAGCAATCAGCCCCAGCATTTT.